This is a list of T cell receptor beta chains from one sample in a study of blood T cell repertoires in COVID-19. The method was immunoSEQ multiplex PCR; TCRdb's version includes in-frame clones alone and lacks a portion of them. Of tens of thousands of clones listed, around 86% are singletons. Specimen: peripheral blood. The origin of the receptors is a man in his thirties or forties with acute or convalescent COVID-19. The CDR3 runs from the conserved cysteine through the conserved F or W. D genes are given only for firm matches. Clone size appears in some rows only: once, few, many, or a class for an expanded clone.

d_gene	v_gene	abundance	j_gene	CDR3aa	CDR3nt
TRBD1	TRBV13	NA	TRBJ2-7	CASSLSGDRTYEQYF	TGTGCCAGCAGCTTATCCGGGGACAGAACCTACGAGCAGTACTTC
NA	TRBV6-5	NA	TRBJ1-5	CASRQTLYSNQPQHF	TGTGCTTCGCGACAGACTCTCTATAGCAATCAGCCCCAGCATTTT
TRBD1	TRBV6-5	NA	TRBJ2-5	CASSMNRGLETQYF	TGTGCCAGCAGCATGAACAGGGGGCTGGAGACCCAGTACTTC
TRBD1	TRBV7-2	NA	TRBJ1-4	CASSKNRGGEKLFF	TGTGCCAGCAGCAAGAACAGGGGCGGTGAAAAACTGTTTTTT
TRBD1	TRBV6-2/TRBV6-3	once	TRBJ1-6	CASSTSTGLDGTYNSPLHF	TGTGCCAGCAGTACCTCGACAGGGTTGGATGGAACCTATAATTCACCCCTCCACTTT
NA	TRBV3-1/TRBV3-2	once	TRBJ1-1	CASSQGRVREAFF	TGTGCCAGCAGCCAAGGTCGGGTCCGTGAAGCTTTCTTT
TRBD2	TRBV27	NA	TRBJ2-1	CASSVTSGRNEQFF	TGTGCCAGCAGCGTGACTAGCGGGAGGAATGAGCAGTTCTTC
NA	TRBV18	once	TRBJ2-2	CASSQQTGSTGELFF	TGTGCCAGCTCACAACAGACAGGATCCACCGGGGAGCTGTTTTTT
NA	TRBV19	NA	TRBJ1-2	CASAVRGPNYGYTF	TGTGCCAGCGCCGTGCGGGGGCCCAACTATGGCTACACCTTC
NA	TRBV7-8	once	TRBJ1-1	CASSLVGSHNTVAEAFF	TGTGCCAGCAGCTTAGTGGGCAGCCATAACACGGTGGCTGAAGCTTTCTTT
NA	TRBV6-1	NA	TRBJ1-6	CASSESRTYRALHF	TGTGCCAGCAGTGAAAGTAGAACTTATCGGGCCCTCCACTTT
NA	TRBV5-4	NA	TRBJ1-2	CASSLISGPRVRYGYTF	TGTGCCAGCAGCTTGATAAGCGGACCCCGGGTGAGGTATGGCTACACCTTC
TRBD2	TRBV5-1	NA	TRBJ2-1	CASSSSGGLSYNEQFF	TGCGCCAGCAGCTCTAGCGGGGGGCTCTCCTACAATGAGCAGTTCTTC
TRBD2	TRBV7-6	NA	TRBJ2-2	CASSLVGLAGAEIPGELFF	TGTGCCAGCAGCTTAGTAGGCCTAGCGGGGGCCGAAATCCCCGGGGAGCTGTTTTTT
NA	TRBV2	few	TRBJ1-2	CASTQTMGGYNYGYTF	TGTGCCAGCACCCAAACCATGGGGGGATATAACTATGGCTACACCTTC
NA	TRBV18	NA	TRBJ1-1	CASSPREQMNTEAFF	TGTGCCAGCTCACCGAGGGAACAGATGAACACTGAAGCTTTCTTT
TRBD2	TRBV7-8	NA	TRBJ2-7	CASSRGTSGRMKQYF	TGTGCCAGCAGTCGAGGGACTAGCGGGAGGATGAAGCAGTACTTC
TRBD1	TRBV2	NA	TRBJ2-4	CASSKATGGADIQYF	TGTGCCAGCAGTAAAGCTACAGGGGGCGCGGACATTCAGTACTTC
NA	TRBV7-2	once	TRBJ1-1	CASSVGRGYEAFF	TGTGCCAGCAGCGTTGGCAGGGGATATGAAGCTTTCTTT
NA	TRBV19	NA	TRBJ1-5	CASSIESNQPQHF	TGTGCCAGTAGTATCGAGAGCAATCAGCCCCAGCATTTT